These 10 T cell receptor beta chains originate from one sample sequenced in a study of vaccination and CD4 T cells after COVID-19. No antigen is known for these receptors. Sequencing of DNA taken from cultured CD4+ T cells relied on the Oncomine TCR Beta short-read assay. MiXCR, applied by TCRdb to the PCR reads, yields one record per CDR3 protein. This sample has some 10,000 distinct CDR3 sequences, with roughly 64% found just once. The treatment denotes: approximately 9-day PBMC culture with coronavirus spike peptide pools or control peptides (ViraFEST assay). Sequencing was done on a sample of CD4+ T cells from blood, cultured in vitro. The receptors were gathered from a human donor who had recovered from COVID-19.

In DNA, the CDR3 is TGTGCCAGCAGTTATCACAGCGGGGGCACAGATACGCAGTATTTT. It translates to CASSYHSGGTDTQYF. V gene TRBV6-2 or TRBV6-3 combines with J gene TRBJ2-3, with TRBD2 matching 7 bases. The CDR3 runs to 15 residues. With 3 bases clipped from V and 1 base from J, the junction kept 4 bases outside the gene matches. Germline CDR1 reads MNHEY; CDR2 reads SVGEGT.

In this sample, this clonotype turned up a few times. The V call is TRBV2, the J call TRBJ1-2, with unresolved D. CDR1 and CDR2 (germline): SNHLY, FYNNEI. This CDR3 is 11 amino acids long. Deletions cut 7 bases from V and 2 bases from J, with 5 bases between. The CDR3 spells CASTDNYGYTF. CDR3 sequence (DNA): TGTGCCAGCACGGACAACTATGGCTACACCTTC.

This chain links TRBV7-2 with TRBJ2-5, with 10 nucleotides matching TRBD2. The CDR3 runs to 18 residues. CDR1 and CDR2 (germline): SGHTA, FQGNSA. Losses at the gene ends were 2 bases for V and 2 bases for J; bases not matched to a gene: 11. The CDR3 DNA is TGTGCCAGCAGCTTAAGGCCTAGCGGGGGCCCTATTCAAGAGACCCAGTACTTC. Encoded protein: CASSLRPSGGPIQETQYF.

Points on this clonotype: One junction end disagrees with the germline gene, perhaps due to a read error. This rearrangement joins TRBV7-7 to TRBJ1-1; TRBD1 matches 7 bases. Germline lookup yields CDR1 SSHAT and CDR2 FNYEAQ (reference sequence). CDR3 length: 13 residues. The CDR3 is CASSLDRDTEAFF. DNA for the CDR3: TGTGCTAGCAGCTTAGACAGGGACACTGAAGCTTTCTTT.

The gene calls are TRBV20-1 and TRBJ1-1, with 9 bases that match TRBD1. This CDR3 region has 14 residues. CDR1 is DFQATT, CDR2 SNEGSKA, per germline (reference sequence). The J segment lost 5 bases and the V segment lost 6 bases, leaving 10 bases of the junction unmatched. In DNA, the CDR3 is TGCAGTGCACTTACAGGGGGCACCAGTACTGAAGCTTTCTTT. Residues: CSALTGGTSTEAFF.

The gene calls are TRBV6-5 and TRBJ1-1; TRBD1 matches at 7 bases. After removal of 4 bases from V and 4 bases from J, the junction contained 9 bases not matched to a gene. Germline values: CDR1 MNHEY, CDR2 SVGAGI. The CDR3 totals 15 residues. In DNA form, the CDR3 reads TGTGCCAGCAGTTCCCCGACAGGGCTGGGCACTGAAGCTTTCTTT. Translation gives CASSSPTGLGTEAFF.

V usage is TRBV2 and J usage is TRBJ1-1; 8 nucleotides align to TRBD1. The V gene's germline CDR1 is SNHLY and CDR2 FYNNEI. The CDR3 extends over 15 amino acids. The junction had 8 bases not matched to a gene; V was cut back by 0 bases and J by 8 bases. The CDR3 loop reads CASSEAGGQAREAFF. CDR3 bases: TGTGCCAGCAGTGAAGCAGGGGGACAGGCGAGGGAAGCTTTCTTT.

V is TRBV10-1 and J is TRBJ2-1; 8 bases align to TRBD2. The CDR3 is 15 amino acids. Losses at the gene ends were 2 bases for V and 7 bases for J; bases not matched to a gene: 7. Germline V gene data show CDR1 as WNHNN and CDR2 as SYGVQD (reference sequence). CDR3 protein: CASSEGAGVGNEQFF. In DNA, the CDR3 is TGCGCCAGCAGTGAGGGAGCGGGAGTAGGGAATGAGCAGTTCTTC.

Only a few counts were recorded for this clonotype. The chain links TRBV11-3 to TRBJ1-2, with D unclear. Trimming shortened V by 1 base and J by 5 bases, and 14 bases separated the two germline ends. Germline V lookup: CDR1 SGHNT, CDR2 YENEEA. This CDR3 comprises 15 residues. CDR3 amino acids: CASSLGRAENYGYTF. In nucleotides, the CDR3 is TGTGCCAGCAGCTTAGGCCGGGCAGAGAATTATGGCTACACCTTC.

The gene calls are TRBV20-1 and TRBJ1-1; D is undetermined. Germline-derived CDR1 and CDR2 are DFQATT and SNEGSKA (reference sequence). V lost 6 bases, J lost 1 base, and 12 bases lay in between. The CDR3 extends over 13 amino acids. This CDR3 is CSANGDGNTEAFF. The CDR3 DNA reads TGCAGTGCGAACGGAGACGGGAACACTGAAGCTTTCTTT.